This TCR beta chain comes out of a study of T cell responses to AZD1222 COVID-19 vaccine. Study-level findings and limits: A mostly white British donor set with more females was recruited, and clonal diversity was possibly underestimated. Repertoire samples came only from after the peak T cell response.

Assay used: immunoSEQ multiplex PCR; TCRdb lists only in-frame clones, some missing. The sample includes about 120,000 clones, approximately 88% of them seen just once. Trimming took off 4 bases at V and 6 bases at J, with 6 bases between the two ends. CDR1 is LGHNA, CDR2 YNFKEQ, per germline. This CDR3 is 12 amino acids long. Notes on this clone: Its antigen is not known.

Specimen: peripheral blood, collected on day 0 of AZD1222 vaccination. The receptor was derived from an adult in good health. The chain uses TRBV4-2 and TRBJ2-2, with D uncertain. For the CDR3, the DNA is TGTGCCAGCAGCCTTACGGCCGGGGAGCTGTTTTTT. It is translated as CASSLTAGELFF.